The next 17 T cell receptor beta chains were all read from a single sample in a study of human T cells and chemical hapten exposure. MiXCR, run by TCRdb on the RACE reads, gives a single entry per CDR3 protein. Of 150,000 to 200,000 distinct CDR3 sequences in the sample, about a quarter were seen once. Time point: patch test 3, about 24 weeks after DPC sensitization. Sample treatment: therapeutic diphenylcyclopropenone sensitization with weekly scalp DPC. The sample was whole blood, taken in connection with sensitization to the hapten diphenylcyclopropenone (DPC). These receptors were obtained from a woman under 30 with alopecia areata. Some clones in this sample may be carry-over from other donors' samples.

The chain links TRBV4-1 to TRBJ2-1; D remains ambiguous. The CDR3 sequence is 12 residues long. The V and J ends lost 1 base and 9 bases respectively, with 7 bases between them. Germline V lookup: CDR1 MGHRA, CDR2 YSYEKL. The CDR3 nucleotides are TGCGCCAGCAGCCAAGTCTGGTCTGAGCAGTTCTTC. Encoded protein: CASSQVWSEQFF.

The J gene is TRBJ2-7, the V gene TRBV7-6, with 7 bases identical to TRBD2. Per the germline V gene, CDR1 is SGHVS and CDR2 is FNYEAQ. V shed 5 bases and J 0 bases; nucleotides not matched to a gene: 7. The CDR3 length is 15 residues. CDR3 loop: CASSALAVSSYEQYF. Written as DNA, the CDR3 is TGTGCCAGCAGCGCCCTAGCGGTAAGCTCCTACGAGCAGTACTTC.

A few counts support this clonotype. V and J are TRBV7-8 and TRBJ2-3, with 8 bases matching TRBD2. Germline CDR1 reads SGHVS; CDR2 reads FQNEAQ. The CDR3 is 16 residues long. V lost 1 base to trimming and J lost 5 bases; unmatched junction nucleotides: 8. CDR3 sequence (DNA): TGTGCCAGCAGCTTAGTAGAAGCGGGAGAGAGAGATACGCAGTATTTT. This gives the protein CASSLVEAGERDTQYF.

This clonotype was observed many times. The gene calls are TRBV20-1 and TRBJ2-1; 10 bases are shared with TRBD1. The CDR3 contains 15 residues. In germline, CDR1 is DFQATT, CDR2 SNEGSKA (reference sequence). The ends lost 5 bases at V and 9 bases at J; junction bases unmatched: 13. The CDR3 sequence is CSAPPGQGIILEQFF. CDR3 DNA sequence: TGCAGTGCTCCACCGGGACAGGGGATAATTCTTGAGCAGTTCTTC.

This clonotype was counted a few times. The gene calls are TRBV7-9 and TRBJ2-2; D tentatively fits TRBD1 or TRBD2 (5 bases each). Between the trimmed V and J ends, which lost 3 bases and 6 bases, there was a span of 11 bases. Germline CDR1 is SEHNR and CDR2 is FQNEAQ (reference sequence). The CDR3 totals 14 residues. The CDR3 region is CASSLYGAPGELFF. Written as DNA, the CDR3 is TGTGCCAGCAGCTTGTACGGGGCGCCCGGGGAGCTGTTTTTT.

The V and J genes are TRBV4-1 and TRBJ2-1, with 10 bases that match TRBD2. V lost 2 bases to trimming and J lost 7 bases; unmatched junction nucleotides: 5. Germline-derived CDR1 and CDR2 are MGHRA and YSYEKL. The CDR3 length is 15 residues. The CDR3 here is CASSQLGTSENEQFF. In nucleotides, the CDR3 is TGCGCCAGCAGCCAACTCGGGACTAGCGAAAATGAGCAGTTCTTC.

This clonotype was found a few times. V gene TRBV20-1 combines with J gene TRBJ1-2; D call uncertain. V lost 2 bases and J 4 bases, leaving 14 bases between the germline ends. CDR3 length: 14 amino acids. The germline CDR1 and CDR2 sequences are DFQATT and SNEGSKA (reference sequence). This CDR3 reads CSARFWQEVYGYTF. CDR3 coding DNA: TGCAGTGCTAGATTCTGGCAAGAGGTCTATGGCTACACCTTC.

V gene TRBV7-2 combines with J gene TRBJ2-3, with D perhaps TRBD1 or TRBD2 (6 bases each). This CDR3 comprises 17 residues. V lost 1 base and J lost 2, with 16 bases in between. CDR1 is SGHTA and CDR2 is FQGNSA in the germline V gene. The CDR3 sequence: CASSLVGGGDYTDTQYF. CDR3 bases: TGTGCCAGCAGCTTAGTGGGGGGCGGAGACTACACAGATACGCAGTATTTT.

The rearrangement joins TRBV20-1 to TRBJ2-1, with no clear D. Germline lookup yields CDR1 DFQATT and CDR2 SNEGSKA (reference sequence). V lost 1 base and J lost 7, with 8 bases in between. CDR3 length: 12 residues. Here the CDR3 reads CSARVSRNEQFF. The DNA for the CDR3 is TGCAGTGCTAGAGTCTCTCGAAATGAGCAGTTCTTC.

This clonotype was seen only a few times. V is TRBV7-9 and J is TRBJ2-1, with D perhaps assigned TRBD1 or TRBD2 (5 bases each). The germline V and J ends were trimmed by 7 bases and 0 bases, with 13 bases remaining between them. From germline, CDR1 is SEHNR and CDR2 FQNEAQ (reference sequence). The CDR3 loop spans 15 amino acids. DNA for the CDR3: TGTGCCAGCATCCAACCGGGACGCTCCTACAATGAGCAGTTCTTC. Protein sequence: CASIQPGRSYNEQFF.

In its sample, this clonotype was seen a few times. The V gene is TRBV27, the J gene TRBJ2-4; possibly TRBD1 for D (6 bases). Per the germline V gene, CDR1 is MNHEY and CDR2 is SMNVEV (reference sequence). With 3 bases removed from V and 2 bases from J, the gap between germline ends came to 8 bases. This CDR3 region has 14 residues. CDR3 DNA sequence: TGTGCCAGCAGTTTCCAGGGGCCCAAAAACATTCAGTACTTC. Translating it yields CASSFQGPKNIQYF.

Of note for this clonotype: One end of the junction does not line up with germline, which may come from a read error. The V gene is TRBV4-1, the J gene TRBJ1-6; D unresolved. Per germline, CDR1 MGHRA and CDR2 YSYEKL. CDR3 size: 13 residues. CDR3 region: CASSQGYNSSLHF. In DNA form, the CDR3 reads TGCGCCAGCAGCCAAGGTTATAATTCATCCCTCCACTTT.

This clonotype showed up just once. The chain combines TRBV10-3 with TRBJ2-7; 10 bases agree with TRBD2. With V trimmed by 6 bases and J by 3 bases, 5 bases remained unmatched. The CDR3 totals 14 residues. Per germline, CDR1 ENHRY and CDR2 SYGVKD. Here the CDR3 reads CAIRSSGSGYEQYF. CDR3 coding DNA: TGTGCCATCAGATCTAGCGGGAGTGGCTACGAGCAGTACTTC.

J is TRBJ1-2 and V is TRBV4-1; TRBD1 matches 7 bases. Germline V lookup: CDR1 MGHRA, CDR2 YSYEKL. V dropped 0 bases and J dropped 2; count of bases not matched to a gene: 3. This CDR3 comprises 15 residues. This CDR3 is CASSQDWDSNYGYTF. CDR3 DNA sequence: TGCGCCAGCAGCCAAGACTGGGACAGCAACTATGGCTACACCTTC.

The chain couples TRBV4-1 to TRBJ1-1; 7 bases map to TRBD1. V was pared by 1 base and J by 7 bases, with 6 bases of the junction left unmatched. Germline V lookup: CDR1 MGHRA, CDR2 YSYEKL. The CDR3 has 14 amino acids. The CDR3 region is CASSQGPPGGEAFF. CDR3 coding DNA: TGCGCCAGCAGCCAAGGGCCGCCAGGGGGTGAAGCTTTCTTT.

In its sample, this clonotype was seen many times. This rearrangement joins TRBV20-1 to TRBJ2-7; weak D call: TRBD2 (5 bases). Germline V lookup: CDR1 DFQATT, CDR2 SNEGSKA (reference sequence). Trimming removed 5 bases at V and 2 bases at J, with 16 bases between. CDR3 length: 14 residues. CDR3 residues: CSAPSPSGTYEQYF. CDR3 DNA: TGCAGTGCTCCCAGTCCCAGCGGTACCTACGAGCAGTACTTC.

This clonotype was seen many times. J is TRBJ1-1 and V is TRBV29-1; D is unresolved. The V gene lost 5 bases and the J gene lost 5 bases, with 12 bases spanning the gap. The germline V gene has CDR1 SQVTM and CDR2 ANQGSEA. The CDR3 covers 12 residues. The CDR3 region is CSVPVGGTEAFF. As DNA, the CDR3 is TGCAGCGTTCCCGTGGGAGGAACTGAAGCTTTCTTT.